Included here is one TCR beta chain sequence, with context. Antigen unknown. This sample stems from a study of graft-versus-host responses after intestinal transplantation. Background on the study: Multivisceral, liver-intestinal, or isolated intestinal grafts went to recipients.

Study-wide results and limits: Peak circulating GvH clone levels were associated with early post-transplant HvG declines. Some patients had graft-donor T cell macrochimerism. In their allografts, the ratios of graft-versus-host to host-versus-graft T cell clones were high. GvH clones detected in recipient marrow included some appearing first in ileum or blood.

The repertoire was sequenced with immunoSEQ multiplex PCR; TCRdb's copy has only in-frame clones and lacks some. The repertoire consists of approximately 10,000 clones, with about 93% occurring once and the leading ten covering under 2.5%. The J segment lost 3 bases and the V segment lost 6 bases, leaving 6 bases of the junction unmatched. CDR1 is SGHVS and CDR2 is FQNEAQ in the germline V gene. This CDR3 has 15 amino acids. The source of this sequence is a human patient who received an intestinal transplant, so some T cells may come from the graft donor. The source was PBMCs, collected 8 days after intestinal transplant. The chain combines TRBV7-8 with TRBJ2-1; TRBD2 matches 9 bases. CDR3 DNA sequence: TGTGCCAGCAGTTCGGGACTAGCAGACTACAATGAGCAGTTCTTC. Its translation: CASSSGLADYNEQFF.